The 25 T cell receptor beta chains below were found in one sample sequenced in a study of blood T cell repertoires in COVID-19. Clones were sequenced by immunoSEQ multiplex PCR, and TCRdb holds only the in-frame ones, with some missing. The sample lists around 76,000 clones, about 76% occurring once. Sequenced sample: peripheral blood. These receptors all come from a woman aged 80 or over with active or convalescent COVID-19.

The chain uses TRBV19 and TRBJ2-7, with 7 bases aligning to TRBD1. In germline, CDR1 is LNHDA, CDR2 SQIVND (reference sequence). The CDR3 covers 15 residues. After removal of 11 bases from V and 4 bases from J, the junction contained 17 bases not matched to a gene. Here the CDR3 reads CAHLRNGTDYYEQYF. CDR3 sequence (DNA): TGTGCCCACCTAAGAAATGGGACAGACTATTACGAGCAGTACTTC.

This clone has only a few counts. The chain employs TRBV30 and TRBJ2-5; D is unclear. V lost 4 bases and J lost 2, with 11 bases in between. The germline V gene encodes CDR1 GTSNPN and CDR2 SVGIG (reference sequence). CDR3 length: 13 residues. The CDR3 coding sequence is TGTGCCTGGAACCCCTCGCGACAAGAGACCCAGTACTTC. Its protein is CAWNPSRQETQYF.

This clone was counted once. The gene calls are TRBV5-1 and TRBJ1-2; 7 bases map to TRBD1. Germline CDR1 SGHRS, CDR2 YFSETQ. Trimming at V came to 5 bases and at J to 4 bases, leaving 8 bases not matched to a gene. This CDR3 is 14 amino acids long. In DNA, the CDR3 is TGCGCCAGCAGTGAACCGGGACAGCTCTATGGCTACACCTTC. Amino acids: CASSEPGQLYGYTF.

The V gene is TRBV24-1, the J gene TRBJ1-1; 7 bases map to TRBD1. Germline CDR1 KGHDR, CDR2 SFDVKD. This CDR3 spans 13 amino acids. V trimming: 7 bases; J trimming: 4 bases; junction bases outside the gene matches: 5. CDR3 sequence (DNA): TGTGCCACCAGACGACAGGGAAGCACTGAAGCTTTCTTT. Encoded protein: CATRRQGSTEAFF.

V gene TRBV5-4 combines with J gene TRBJ2-3; D remains ambiguous. From germline, CDR1 is SGHNT and CDR2 YYREEE (reference sequence). The V and J ends lost 4 bases and 9 bases respectively, with 12 bases between them. The CDR3 is made up of 12 amino acids. CDR3 DNA sequence: TGTGCCAGCAGCGACGAGGAGAGAACGCAGTATTTT. Amino acid sequence: CASSDEERTQYF.

The V call is TRBV9, the J call TRBJ2-7; the D gene is possibly TRBD2 (7 bases). The CDR3 is 16 residues long. CDR1 and CDR2 (germline): SGDLS, YYNGEE. V lost 0 bases to trimming and J lost 0 bases, with 13 bases between them. The CDR3 sequence is CASSVGLGGPSYEQYF. DNA for the CDR3: TGTGCCAGCAGCGTAGGGCTCGGGGGGCCCTCCTACGAGCAGTACTTC.

The chain has TRBV11-3 and TRBJ2-3; 9 nucleotides agree with TRBD2. The CDR3 is 17 residues long. In germline, CDR1 is SGHNT, CDR2 YENEEA. The J segment lost 2 bases and the V segment lost 5 bases, leaving 11 bases of the junction unmatched. DNA of the CDR3: TGTGCCAGCAGCGAGGGGGGACTAGCCCCAACCACAGATACGCAGTATTTT. Protein: CASSEGGLAPTTDTQYF.

The V gene is TRBV4-3, the J gene TRBJ1-4, with a possible D match to TRBD1 (5 bases). The germline V gene encodes CDR1 LGHNA and CDR2 YSLEER. V was clipped by 4 bases and J by 5 bases, with 14 bases between them. There are 15 residues in the CDR3. CDR3 coding DNA: TGCGCCAGCAGCCCCTGGGAGGGGAGGAATGAAAAACTGTTTTTT. Translating gives CASSPWEGRNEKLFF.

The gene calls are TRBV4-3 and TRBJ2-1; D ambiguous. This CDR3 has 13 amino acids. The germline V gene encodes CDR1 LGHNA and CDR2 YSLEER. Trimming took 4 bases from V and 9 from J, leaving 13 bases between them. The chain's CDR3 is CASSRGSVSEQFF. CDR3 bases: TGCGCCAGCAGCCGAGGTAGTGTGAGTGAGCAGTTCTTC.

The chain recombines TRBV6-5 with TRBJ2-1; a possible D gene is TRBD1 (6 bases). CDR1 and CDR2 from the germline V gene are MNHEY and SVGAGI. V was shortened by 5 bases and J by 2 bases, with 13 bases between the two germline ends. The CDR3 totals 15 residues. CDR3 nucleotides: TGTGCCAGCAGTAGATCAGGGGCCCCCTACAATGAGCAGTTCTTC. Protein: CASSRSGAPYNEQFF.

The rearrangement uses TRBV19 and TRBJ1-2, with D perhaps matching TRBD1 (6 bases). The V gene's germline CDR1 is LNHDA and CDR2 SQIVND (reference sequence). Deletions cut 4 bases from V and 5 bases from J, with 17 bases between. CDR3 length equals 15 residues. The CDR3 loop is CASSTSTGSVYGYTF. CDR3 nucleotide sequence: TGTGCCAGTAGTACCTCTACAGGGTCGGTATATGGCTACACCTTC.

Notes on this clone: Other DNA sequences from this sample encode an identical CDR3 as well. J is TRBJ2-2 and V is TRBV7-2, with TRBD1 identical over 7 bases. V was clipped by 2 bases and J by 5 bases; unmatched bases: 11. Germline values: CDR1 SGHTA, CDR2 FQGNSA. The CDR3 covers 17 residues. CDR3 in DNA: TGTGCCAGCAGCTTAAATAGGGCCAGGGGGAGAACCGGGGAGCTGTTTTTT. It specifies CASSLNRARGRTGELFF.

This chain joins TRBV3-1 (or the pseudogene TRBV3-2) and TRBJ1-2; no definite D call. CDR3 length equals 12 residues. The V and J ends lost 1 base and 7 bases respectively, with 7 bases between them. CDR1 LGHDT and CDR2 YNNKEL come from the germline V gene (reference sequence). The CDR3 nucleotides are TGTGCCAGCAGCCAAGGGGCGGGTGGCTACACCTTC. Translating it yields CASSQGAGGYTF.

This chain joins TRBV28 and TRBJ1-2; D ambiguous. The germline V and J ends were trimmed by 7 bases and 2 bases, with 8 bases remaining between them. Germline CDR1 MDHEN, CDR2 SYDVKM. The CDR3 loop spans 12 amino acids. The CDR3, as DNA: TGTGCCAGCATGGTCCGGAACTATGGCTACACCTTC. It is translated as CASMVRNYGYTF.

Written as DNA, the CDR3 is TGTGCCAGCAGCTCCCTCGGGGGTAGCTCCTACAATGAGCAGTTCTTC. Protein sequence: CASSSLGGSSYNEQFF. The chain combines TRBV7-3 with TRBJ2-1, with TRBD2 as a possible D gene (6 bases). Trimming removed 4 bases at V and 0 bases at J, with 13 bases between. Germline values: CDR1 SGHTA, CDR2 FQGTGA. This CDR3 has 16 residues.

The sample holds a few counts of this clone. The chain carries TRBV5-5 and TRBJ2-2; 7 bases map to TRBD2. The germline V gene has CDR1 SGHKS and CDR2 YYEKEE (reference sequence). The CDR3 is 15 amino acids. V lost 2 bases and J lost 5; bases outside the gene matches: 6. The CDR3 here is CASSFVQGGTGELFF. CDR3 sequence (DNA): TGTGCCAGCAGCTTCGTGCAGGGAGGGACCGGGGAGCTGTTTTTT.

This clone turned up a few times. The chain couples TRBV4-3 to TRBJ1-2, with a possible D match to TRBD1 (5 bases). The germline V gene has CDR1 LGHNA and CDR2 YSLEER. With 0 bases removed from V and 5 bases from J, the gap between germline ends came to 10 bases. This CDR3 has 14 amino acids. The CDR3 loop is CASSQDPGRYGYTF. The CDR3 DNA reads as TGCGCCAGCAGCCAAGACCCAGGGCGATATGGCTACACCTTC.

CDR3 DNA sequence: TGTGCCAGCAGCTCGCCGGGACAGCCTAATGAAAAACTGTTTTTT. This encodes CASSSPGQPNEKLFF. The genes are TRBV5-6 and TRBJ1-4; 7 nucleotides agree with TRBD1. CDR3 length equals 15 residues. Germline-derived CDR1 and CDR2 are SGHDT and YYEEEE. Trimming removed 3 bases from V and 3 bases from J; junction bases left unmatched: 5. Looking up the rest from reference TRBV5-6 and TRBJ1-4 gives the full variable domain: DAGVTQSPTHLIKTRGQQVTLRCSPKSGHDTVSWYQQALGQGPQFIFQYYEEEERQRGNFPDRFSGHQFPNYSSELNVNALLLGDSALYLCASSSPGQPNEKLFFGSGTQLSVL.

The gene calls are TRBV9 and TRBJ2-2, with D unclear. V was clipped by 4 bases and J by 5 bases, with 12 bases between them. This CDR3 contains 14 residues. Germline V CDR1 and CDR2: SGDLS, YYNGEE. The CDR3: CASSPTTGTGELFF. CDR3 nucleotides: TGTGCCAGCAGCCCGACCACCGGGACCGGGGAGCTGTTTTTT.

This chain joins TRBV30 and TRBJ2-7; D may be TRBD1 (5 bases). The CDR3 extends over 12 amino acids. Trimming cost V 0 bases and J 9 bases, with 12 bases left between them. Germline V CDR1 and CDR2: GTSNPN, SVGIG (reference sequence). The CDR3 here is CAWSVPPQGQYF. The CDR3, as DNA: TGTGCCTGGAGTGTACCCCCCCAGGGGCAGTACTTC.

The chain has TRBV5-1 and TRBJ1-1, with 9 bases lining up with TRBD1. J gave up 4 bases and V 3 bases, and 7 bases lay outside the gene matches. This CDR3 contains 15 residues. Germline CDR1 is SGHRS and CDR2 is YFSETQ. The CDR3 bases are TGCGCCAGCAGCTCACAGGGGGCGAGGGTCACTGAAGCTTTCTTT. It is translated as CASSSQGARVTEAFF. Supplemented by reference TRBV5-1 and TRBJ1-1, the full variable domain reads KAGVTQTPRYLIKTRGQQVTLSCSPISGHRSVSWYQQTPGQGLQFLFEYFSETQRNKGNFPGRFSGRQFSNSRSEMNVSTLELGDSALYLCASSSQGARVTEAFFGQGTRLTVV.

This sequence joins TRBV5-4 and TRBJ1-1; the match to TRBD1 covers 8 bases. With V trimmed by 3 bases and J by 4 bases, 8 bases remained unmatched. Germline lookup yields CDR1 SGHNT and CDR2 YYREEE (reference sequence). This CDR3 has 15 amino acids. The DNA for the CDR3 is TGTGCCAGCAGCTCGGGGACAGGTTTAGCCACTGAAGCTTTCTTT. Translated, it gives CASSSGTGLATEAFF. Full variable domain (remainder filled in from reference TRBV5-4 and TRBJ1-1): ETGVTQSPTHLIKTRGQQVTLRCSSQSGHNTVSWYQQALGQGPQFIFQYYREEENGRGNFPPRFSGLQFPNYSSELNVNALELDDSALYLCASSSGTGLATEAFFGQGTRLTVV.

This clone was counted only a few times. The V gene is TRBV28, the J gene TRBJ1-4; unclear D gene. The CDR3 totals 13 residues. Between the trimmed V and J ends, which lost 11 bases and 5 bases, there was a span of 15 bases. Germline values: CDR1 MDHEN, CDR2 SYDVKM. CDR3 amino acids: CAAAYGINEKLFF. CDR3 nucleotides: TGTGCCGCGGCTTATGGAATCAATGAAAAACTGTTTTTT.

This sequence joins TRBV3-1 (or the pseudogene TRBV3-2) and TRBJ2-7; the D is unclear. The CDR3 is 15 residues long. Deletions cut 0 bases from V and 1 base from J, with 10 bases between. CDR1 and CDR2 (germline): LGHDT, YNNKEL (reference sequence). The CDR3 DNA reads TGTGCCAGCAGCCAAGAACAGTCTTCTTCCTACGAGCAGTACTTC. Protein product: CASSQEQSSSYEQYF.

The genes are TRBV10-3 and TRBJ1-2; D possibly corresponds to TRBD1 (6 bases). Germline V gene sequence: CDR1 ENHRY, CDR2 SYGVKD. Trimming removed 0 bases from V and 0 bases from J, with 8 bases in between. The CDR3 spans 15 residues. Here the CDR3 reads CAISESGGPNYGYTF. In nucleotides, the CDR3 is TGTGCCATCAGTGAGTCGGGGGGGCCTAACTATGGCTACACCTTC.